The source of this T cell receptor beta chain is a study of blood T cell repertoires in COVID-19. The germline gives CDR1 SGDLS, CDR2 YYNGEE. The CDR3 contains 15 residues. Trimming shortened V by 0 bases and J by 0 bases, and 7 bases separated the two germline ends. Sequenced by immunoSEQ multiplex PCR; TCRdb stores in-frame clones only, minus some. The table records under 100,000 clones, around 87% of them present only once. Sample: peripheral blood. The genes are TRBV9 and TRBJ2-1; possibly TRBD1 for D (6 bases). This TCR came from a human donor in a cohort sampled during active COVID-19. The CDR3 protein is CASSVAGVSYNEQFF. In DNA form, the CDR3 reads TGTGCCAGCAGCGTAGCAGGGGTCTCCTACAATGAGCAGTTCTTC.